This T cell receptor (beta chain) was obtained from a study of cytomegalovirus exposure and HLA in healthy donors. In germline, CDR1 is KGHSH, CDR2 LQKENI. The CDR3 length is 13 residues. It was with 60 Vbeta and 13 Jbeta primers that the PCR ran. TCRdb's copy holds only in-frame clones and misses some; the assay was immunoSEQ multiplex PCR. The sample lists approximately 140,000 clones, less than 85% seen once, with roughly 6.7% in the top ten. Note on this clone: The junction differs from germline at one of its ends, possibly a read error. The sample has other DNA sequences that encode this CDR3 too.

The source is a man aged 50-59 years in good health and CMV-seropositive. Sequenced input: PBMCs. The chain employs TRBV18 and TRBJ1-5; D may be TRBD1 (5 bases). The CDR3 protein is CASSLSGGEPQHF. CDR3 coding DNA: TGCGCCAGCTCACTGTCCGGGGGTGAGCCCCAGCATTTT. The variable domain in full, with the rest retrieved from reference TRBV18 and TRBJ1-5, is NAGVMQNPRHLVRRRGQEARLRCSPMKGHSHVYWYRQLPEEGLKFMVYLQKENIIDESGMPKERFSAEFPKEGPSILRIQQVVRGDSAAYFCASSLSGGEPQHFGDGTRLSIL.